The 26 T cell receptor beta chains below all came from one sample that was sequenced in a study of T-cell memory formation after mild COVID-19. TCRdb called the 5' RACE reads again in MiXCR, with one record for every CDR3 protein. The sample holds more than 70,000 distinct CDR3 sequences, approximately 15% seen once. Material for sequencing was PBMCs or a T cell subset sorted from them (not recorded which). The receptors were sampled from an adult woman who had mild COVID-19 (a few samples of this study predate the infection). Cell type and time point are not known.

This clonotype was detected only a few times. The V gene is TRBV20-1, the J gene TRBJ2-3, with D possibly matching TRBD2 (5 bases). V was cut by 1 base and J by 1 base, with 12 bases left in between. CDR1 is DFQATT and CDR2 is SNEGSKA in the germline V gene (reference sequence). The CDR3 totals 15 residues. The CDR3 DNA follows: TGCAGTGCTAGAGTTCGGAGCGGCCGCACAGATACGCAGTATTTT. Its protein is CSARVRSGRTDTQYF.

The genes are TRBV7-9 and TRBJ2-7; 8 bases fit TRBD2. The J segment lost 6 bases and the V segment lost 10 bases, leaving 14 bases of the junction unmatched. This CDR3 comprises 14 residues. Germline V gene lookup returns CDR1 SEHNR and CDR2 FQNEAQ (reference sequence). In nucleotides, the CDR3 is TGTGCCACAGACCGTGGGCGGGAGGCGGGCGAGCAGTACTTC. Residues: CATDRGREAGEQYF.

The gene calls are TRBV7-2 and TRBJ2-3; 7 bases match TRBD2. Germline CDR1 reads SGHTA; CDR2 reads FQGNSA. Trimming removed 3 bases from V and 2 bases from J; junction bases left unmatched: 11. The CDR3 spans 17 residues. DNA of the CDR3: TGTGCCAGCAGCTTGAAACCCGGGACTATTTACACAGATACGCAGTATTTT. Translation: CASSLKPGTIYTDTQYF. The whole variable domain, remainder taken from reference TRBV7-2 and TRBJ2-3, is GAGVSQSPSNKVTEKGKDVELRCDPISGHTALYWYRQSLGQGLEFLIYFQGNSAPDKSGLPSDRFSAERTGGSVSTLTIQRTQQEDSAVYLCASSLKPGTIYTDTQYFGPGTRLTVL.

This clonotype was observed a few times. The chain recombines TRBV19 with TRBJ1-5, with 7 bases that match TRBD1. Germline-derived CDR1 and CDR2 are LNHDA and SQIVND (reference sequence). The V segment lost 0 bases and the J segment 3 bases; nucleotides outside the gene matches: 2. The CDR3 runs to 15 residues. The CDR3: CASSIDDRDNQPQHF. Written as DNA, the CDR3 is TGTGCCAGTAGTATAGATGACAGGGACAATCAGCCCCAGCATTTT.

This clonotype was seen only a few times. V and J are TRBV4-2 and TRBJ2-5; 8 nucleotides align to TRBD1. The CDR3 extends over 16 amino acids. Germline V gene sequence: CDR1 LGHNA, CDR2 YNFKEQ. The J segment lost 5 bases and the V segment lost 3 bases, leaving 11 bases of the junction unmatched. As DNA, the CDR3 is TGTGCCAGCAGCCAGCCAGACAGGGGAGTTTTGGAGACCCAGTACTTC. This translates into CASSQPDRGVLETQYF.

There are many counts of this clonotype. The genes are TRBV5-1 and TRBJ1-5; D ambiguous. This CDR3 has 14 residues. Germline CDR1 reads SGHRS; CDR2 reads YFSETQ. Trimming pared 4 bases from V and 5 bases from J, leaving 13 bases between. CDR3 coding DNA: TGCGCCAGCAGCCCGTGGGGAATGGATCAGCCCCAGCATTTT. It encodes CASSPWGMDQPQHF.

The gene calls are TRBV4-1 and TRBJ1-5; D uncertain. Trimming removed 1 base from V and 0 bases from J, with 16 bases in between. In germline, CDR1 is MGHRA, CDR2 YSYEKL. This CDR3 is built from 18 residues. CDR3 protein: CASSQVTQSAYSNQPQHF. CDR3 coding DNA: TGCGCCAGCAGCCAAGTAACCCAAAGCGCTTATAGCAATCAGCCCCAGCATTTT.

This chain links TRBV24-1 with TRBJ2-1, with 10 bases fitting TRBD2. The ends lost 4 bases at V and 0 bases at J; junction bases unmatched: 20. The CDR3 covers 22 residues. Germline CDR1 is KGHDR and CDR2 is SFDVKD. In DNA form, the CDR3 reads TGTGCCACCAGTGACCCTCCCCTTAAACCGGGACTAGCGCCAAGCTCCTACAATGAGCAGTTCTTC. Amino acids: CATSDPPLKPGLAPSSYNEQFF.

This chain joins TRBV7-2 and TRBJ2-7, with D perhaps matching TRBD1 (6 bases). The V gene lost 6 bases and the J gene lost 4 bases, with 16 bases spanning the gap. The CDR3 length is 14 residues. Germline values: CDR1 SGHTA, CDR2 FQGNSA. The CDR3 sequence is CASSLGGSIYEQYF. The CDR3, as DNA: TGTGCCAGCAGTCTAGGGGGTAGTATATACGAGCAGTACTTC.

The CDR3 DNA sequence: TGCAGTGCCCTGGGGCCCCAGGGGTCCGAGCAGTACTTC. This encodes CSALGPQGSEQYF. The chain has TRBV20-1 and TRBJ2-7; the D gene is possibly TRBD1 (6 bases). This CDR3 has 13 residues. Germline V gives CDR1 DFQATT, CDR2 SNEGSKA (reference sequence). Trimming shortened V by 6 bases and J by 6 bases, and 18 bases separated the two germline ends.

The chain recombines TRBV6-5 with TRBJ2-2; the match to TRBD2 covers 7 bases. The ends lost 5 bases at V and 6 bases at J; junction bases unmatched: 12. This CDR3 region has 16 residues. Looked up from germline, CDR1 is MNHEY and CDR2 is SVGAGI. CDR3 nucleotide sequence: TGTGCCAGCAGTCACCGGGTAGCGGGTGGGGCCGGGGAGCTGTTTTTT. Translation gives CASSHRVAGGAGELFF.

J is TRBJ2-3 and V is TRBV5-6, with a weak D call TRBD1 (5 bases). CDR1 is SGHDT and CDR2 is YYEEEE in the germline V gene. The V and J ends lost 0 bases and 12 bases respectively, with 14 bases between them. The CDR3 spans 13 residues. The CDR3, as DNA: TGTGCCAGCAGCTTGGCCAGGGCGGTTGGCCAGTATTTT. It specifies CASSLARAVGQYF.

V and J are TRBV7-8 and TRBJ2-5; the D gene is possibly TRBD1 (5 bases). CDR1 is SGHVS and CDR2 is FQNEAQ in the germline V gene. The CDR3 spans 13 residues. Trimming left V 7 bases short and J 5 bases short, with 14 bases between. The CDR3 DNA sequence: TGTGCCAGCACCGCGACCTCAGGGGAGACCCAGTACTTC. Amino acids: CASTATSGETQYF.

The CDR3 bases are TGCGCCAGCAGCCGATCGACAGGGTGGGCAGAGACCCAGTACTTC. This sequence encodes CASSRSTGWAETQYF. The chain is built from TRBV4-3 and TRBJ2-5, with TRBD1 matching over 7 bases. V dropped 4 bases and J dropped 4; count of bases not matched to a gene: 9. Germline V gene sequence: CDR1 LGHNA, CDR2 YSLEER. There are 15 residues in the CDR3.

This clonotype was counted between two and nine times. The rearrangement links TRBV5-5 to TRBJ2-3; 9 nucleotides align to TRBD2. In germline, CDR1 is SGHKS, CDR2 YYEKEE (reference sequence). The CDR3 is 19 amino acids. Trimming at V came to 4 bases and at J to 2 bases, leaving 17 bases not matched to a gene. The CDR3, as DNA: TGTGCCAGCAGCCCGACTTCGCGGGAGGGCCTCGGTTACACAGATACGCAGTATTTT. It yields the protein CASSPTSREGLGYTDTQYF.

The sample holds many counts of this clonotype. The chain combines TRBV29-1 with TRBJ2-7; 7 nucleotides line up with TRBD2. Trimming cost V 4 bases and J 0 bases; bases outside gene matches: 9. The CDR3 sequence is 15 residues long. Germline V CDR1 and CDR2: SQVTM, ANQGSEA. DNA for the CDR3: TGCAGCGTTGCCTTTGGCGGGAGCGCCTCCTACGAGCAGTACTTC. Residues: CSVAFGGSASYEQYF.

This clonotype was counted a few times. J is TRBJ2-7 and V is TRBV9, with a weak D call TRBD2 (6 bases). The CDR3 consists of 14 residues. Trimming left V 0 bases short and J 1 base short, with 8 bases between. Germline V gene lookup returns CDR1 SGDLS and CDR2 YYNGEE. This chain's CDR3 is CASSVGGDSYEQYF. CDR3 nucleotides: TGTGCCAGCAGCGTAGGGGGGGATTCCTACGAGCAGTACTTC.

The CDR3 DNA is TGTGCCAGTAGTGCCGGGAATTCCGAGCAGTACTTC. Its translation: CASSAGNSEQYF. The V call is TRBV19, the J call TRBJ2-7, with a tentative D call TRBD2 (5 bases). The CDR3 totals 12 residues. The germline V gene encodes CDR1 LNHDA and CDR2 SQIVND (reference sequence). V was cut by 5 bases and J by 6 bases, with 11 bases left in between.

V usage is TRBV7-9 and J usage is TRBJ2-7; TRBD2 is a possible D gene (5 bases). The CDR3 contains 12 residues. V was cut by 7 bases and J by 7 bases, with 14 bases left in between. Germline CDR1 SEHNR, CDR2 FQNEAQ (reference sequence). In DNA form, the CDR3 reads TGTGCCAGCATCCACAAAGGGAGTGAGCAGTACTTC. It yields the protein CASIHKGSEQYF.

This clonotype was seen only a few times. The chain combines TRBV28 with TRBJ1-1; 7 nucleotides line up with TRBD1. V trimming: 8 bases; J trimming: 1 base; junction bases outside the gene matches: 10. The CDR3 consists of 15 residues. Germline V CDR1 and CDR2: MDHEN, SYDVKM. Here the CDR3 DNA reads TGTGCCAGCGTTGAACCAGGGGGAGAGAACACTGAAGCTTTCTTT. Translated, it gives CASVEPGGENTEAFF. The full variable domain, rest sourced from reference TRBV28 and TRBJ1-1, is DVKVTQSSRYLVKRTGEKVFLECVQDMDHENMFWYRQDPGLGLRLIYFSYDVKMKEKGDIPEGYSVSREKKERFSLILESASTNQTSMYLCASVEPGGENTEAFFGQGTRLTVV.

This clonotype was recorded a few times. This chain uses TRBV4-2 with TRBJ1-4, with D perhaps matching TRBD1 (5 bases). Trimming shortened V by 3 bases and J by 12 bases, and 8 bases separated the two germline ends. This CDR3 has 11 amino acids. CDR1 and CDR2 from the germline V gene are LGHNA and YNFKEQ. CDR3 nucleotide sequence: TGTGCCAGCAGCCAGGGGCCGCAACTGTTTTTT. Translated, it gives CASSQGPQLFF.

A few counts support this clonotype. The chain recombines TRBV5-5 with TRBJ2-7, with 7 bases fitting TRBD1. Germline CDR1 SGHKS, CDR2 YYEKEE (reference sequence). The J segment lost 0 bases and the V segment lost 4 bases, leaving 10 bases of the junction unmatched. CDR3 length equals 16 residues. CDR3 sequence reads: CASSHRQGSPSYEQYF. The CDR3 DNA reads as TGTGCCAGCAGCCACCGACAGGGAAGTCCCTCCTACGAGCAGTACTTC. Drawing the rest from reference TRBV5-5 and TRBJ2-7, the complete variable domain is DAGVTQSPTHLIKTRGQQVTLRCSPISGHKSVSWYQQVLGQGPQFIFQYYEKEERGRGNFPDRFSARQFPNYSSELNVNALLLGDSALYLCASSHRQGSPSYEQYFGPGTRLTVT.

This clonotype was picked up many times. This rearrangement joins TRBV6-5 to TRBJ2-5, with 10 bases aligning to TRBD1. CDR1 and CDR2 from the germline V gene are MNHEY and SVGAGI. This CDR3 is 14 amino acids long. Losses at the gene ends were 5 bases for V and 5 bases for J; bases not matched to a gene: 5. In nucleotides, the CDR3 is TGTGCCAGCAGTCCGACAGGGGGCCTGGAGACCCAGTACTTC. It is translated as CASSPTGGLETQYF.

The rearrangement joins TRBV4-1 to TRBJ1-5; maybe TRBD1 (6 bases). This CDR3 region has 17 residues. The ends were cut back, 1 base at V and 2 bases at J, with 15 bases in the middle. Germline V gene lookup returns CDR1 MGHRA and CDR2 YSYEKL. CDR3 sequence: CASSQGRQDQGNQPQHF. The DNA of the CDR3 is TGCGCCAGCAGCCAAGGTAGACAGGACCAGGGCAATCAGCCCCAGCATTTT.

The chain carries TRBV7-9 and TRBJ2-3, with a tentative D call TRBD1 (6 bases). Trimming removed 4 bases from V and 6 bases from J, with 14 bases in between. The germline V gene encodes CDR1 SEHNR and CDR2 FQNEAQ (reference sequence). The CDR3 is made up of 14 amino acids. CDR3 nucleotides: TGTGCCAGCAGCTCAGGCTTAACAGGGGATACGCAGTATTTT. Translated, it gives CASSSGLTGDTQYF.

This clonotype was counted many times. J is TRBJ2-1 and V is TRBV5-1, with TRBD1 matching 8 bases. The CDR3 spans 16 residues. The junction had 11 bases not matched to a gene; V was cut back by 1 base and J by 8 bases. Germline lookup yields CDR1 SGHRS and CDR2 YFSETQ. The CDR3 DNA sequence: TGCGCCAGCAGCTTGACGGACAGGGTTTTTGGCGATGAGCAGTTCTTC. Encoded protein: CASSLTDRVFGDEQFF.